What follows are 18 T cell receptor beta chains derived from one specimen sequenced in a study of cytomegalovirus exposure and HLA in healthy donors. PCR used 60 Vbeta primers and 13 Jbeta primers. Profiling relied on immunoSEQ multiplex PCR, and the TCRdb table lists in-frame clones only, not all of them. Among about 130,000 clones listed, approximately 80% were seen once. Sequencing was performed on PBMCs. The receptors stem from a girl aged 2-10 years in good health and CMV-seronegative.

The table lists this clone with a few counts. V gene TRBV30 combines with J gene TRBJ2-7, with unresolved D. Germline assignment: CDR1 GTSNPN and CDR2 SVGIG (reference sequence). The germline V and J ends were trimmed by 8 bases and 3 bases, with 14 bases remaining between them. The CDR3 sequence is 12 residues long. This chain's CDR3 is CASQVGGYEQYF. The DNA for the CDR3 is TGTGCCAGCCAGGTGGGTGGCTACGAGCAGTACTTC.

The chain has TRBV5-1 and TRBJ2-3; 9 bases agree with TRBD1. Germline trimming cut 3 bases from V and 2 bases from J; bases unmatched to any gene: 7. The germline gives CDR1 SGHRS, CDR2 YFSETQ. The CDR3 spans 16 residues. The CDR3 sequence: CASSSRRTGDTDTQYF. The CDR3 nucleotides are TGCGCCAGCAGCTCTCGAAGGACAGGGGACACAGATACGCAGTATTTT. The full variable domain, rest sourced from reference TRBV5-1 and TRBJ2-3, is KAGVTQTPRYLIKTRGQQVTLSCSPISGHRSVSWYQQTPGQGLQFLFEYFSETQRNKGNFPGRFSGRQFSNSRSEMNVSTLELGDSALYLCASSSRRTGDTDTQYFGPGTRLTVL.

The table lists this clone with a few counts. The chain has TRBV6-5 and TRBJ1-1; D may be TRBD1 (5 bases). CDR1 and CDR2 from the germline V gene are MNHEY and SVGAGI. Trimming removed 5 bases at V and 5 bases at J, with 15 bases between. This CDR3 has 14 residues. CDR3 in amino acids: CASSHLGAGTEAFF. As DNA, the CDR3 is TGTGCCAGCAGTCACCTCGGGGCGGGAACTGAAGCTTTCTTT.

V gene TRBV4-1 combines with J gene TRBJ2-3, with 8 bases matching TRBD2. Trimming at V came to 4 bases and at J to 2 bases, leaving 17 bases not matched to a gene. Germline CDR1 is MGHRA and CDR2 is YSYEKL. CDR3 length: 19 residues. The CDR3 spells CASSPLGAREVINTDTQYF. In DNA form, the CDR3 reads TGCGCCAGCAGCCCATTGGGGGCGCGGGAGGTAATTAACACAGATACGCAGTATTTT.

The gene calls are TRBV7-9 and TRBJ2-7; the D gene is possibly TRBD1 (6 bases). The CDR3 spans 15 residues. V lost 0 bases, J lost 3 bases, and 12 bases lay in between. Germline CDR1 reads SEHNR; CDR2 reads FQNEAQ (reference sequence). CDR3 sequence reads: CASSLADSGDYEQYF. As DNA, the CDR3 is TGTGCCAGCAGCTTAGCTGATTCAGGGGACTACGAGCAGTACTTC.

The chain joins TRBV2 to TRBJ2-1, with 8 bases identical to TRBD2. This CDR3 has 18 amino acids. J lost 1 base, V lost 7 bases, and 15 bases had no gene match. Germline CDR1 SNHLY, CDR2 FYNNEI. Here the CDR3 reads CASIGTMERETSYNEQFF. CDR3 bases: TGTGCCAGCATCGGGACTATGGAGCGGGAGACGTCCTACAATGAGCAGTTCTTC.

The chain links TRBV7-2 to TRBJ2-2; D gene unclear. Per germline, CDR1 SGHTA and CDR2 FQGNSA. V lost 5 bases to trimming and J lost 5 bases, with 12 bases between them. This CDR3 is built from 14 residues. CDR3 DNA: TGTGCCAGCAGCCCAACTGTCCCGACCGGGGAGCTGTTTTTT. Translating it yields CASSPTVPTGELFF.

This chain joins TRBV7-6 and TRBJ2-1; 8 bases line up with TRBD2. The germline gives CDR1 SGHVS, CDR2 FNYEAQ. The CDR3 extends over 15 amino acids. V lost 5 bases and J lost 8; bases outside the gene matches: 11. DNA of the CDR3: TGTGCCAGCAGCCCCGTTTCGGGGGGGCCAGATGAGCAGTTCTTC. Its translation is CASSPVSGGPDEQFF.

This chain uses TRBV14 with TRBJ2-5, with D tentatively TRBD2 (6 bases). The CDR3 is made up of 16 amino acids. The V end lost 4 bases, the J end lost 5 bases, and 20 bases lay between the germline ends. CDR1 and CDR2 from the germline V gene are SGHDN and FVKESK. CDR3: CASSLMRRAQRETQYF. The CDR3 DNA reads TGTGCCAGCAGCCTGATGAGGAGGGCGCAAAGGGAGACCCAGTACTTC.

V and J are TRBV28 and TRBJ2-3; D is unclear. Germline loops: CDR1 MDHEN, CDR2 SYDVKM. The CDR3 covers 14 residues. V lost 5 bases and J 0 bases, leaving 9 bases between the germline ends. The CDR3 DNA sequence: TGTGCCAGCAGTCAGGCCAAAAGCACAGATACGCAGTATTTT. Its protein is CASSQAKSTDTQYF.

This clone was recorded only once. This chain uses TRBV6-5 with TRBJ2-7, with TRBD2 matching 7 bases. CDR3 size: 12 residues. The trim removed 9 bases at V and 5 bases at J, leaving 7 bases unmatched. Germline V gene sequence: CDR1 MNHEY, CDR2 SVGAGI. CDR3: CASGLVFDEQYF. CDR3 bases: TGTGCCAGTGGACTAGTATTCGACGAGCAGTACTTC.

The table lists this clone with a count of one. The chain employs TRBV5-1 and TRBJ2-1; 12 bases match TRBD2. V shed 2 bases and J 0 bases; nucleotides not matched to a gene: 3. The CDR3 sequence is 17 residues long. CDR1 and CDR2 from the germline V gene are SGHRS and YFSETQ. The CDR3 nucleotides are TGCGCCAGCAGCTTAATGACTAGCGGGAGCTCCTACAATGAGCAGTTCTTC. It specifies CASSLMTSGSSYNEQFF.

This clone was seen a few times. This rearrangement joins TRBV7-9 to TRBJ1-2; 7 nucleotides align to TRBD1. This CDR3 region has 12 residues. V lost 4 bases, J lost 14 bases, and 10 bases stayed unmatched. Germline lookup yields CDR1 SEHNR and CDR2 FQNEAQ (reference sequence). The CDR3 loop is CASSSYDRAGTF. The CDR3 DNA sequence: TGTGCCAGCAGCTCCTACGACAGGGCGGGGACCTTC.

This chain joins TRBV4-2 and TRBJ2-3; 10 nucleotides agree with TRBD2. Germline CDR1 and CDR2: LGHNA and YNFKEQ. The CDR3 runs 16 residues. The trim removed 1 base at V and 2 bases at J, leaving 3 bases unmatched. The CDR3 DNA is TGTGCCAGCAGCCAAGGGACTAGCGGCATCACAGATACGCAGTATTTT. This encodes CASSQGTSGITDTQYF.

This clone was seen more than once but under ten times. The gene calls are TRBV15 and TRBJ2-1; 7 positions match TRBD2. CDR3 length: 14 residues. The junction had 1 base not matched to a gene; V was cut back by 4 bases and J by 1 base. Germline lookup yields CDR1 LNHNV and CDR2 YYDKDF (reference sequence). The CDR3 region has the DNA TGTGCCACCAGCAACGGGGGGTCCTACAATGAGCAGTTCTTC. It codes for CATSNGGSYNEQFF.

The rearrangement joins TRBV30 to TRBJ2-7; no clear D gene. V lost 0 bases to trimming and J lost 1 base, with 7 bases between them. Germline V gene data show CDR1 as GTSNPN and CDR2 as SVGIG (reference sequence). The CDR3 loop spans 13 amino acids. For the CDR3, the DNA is TGTGCCTGGAGTGTACAAGTGTCCTACGAGCAGTACTTC. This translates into CAWSVQVSYEQYF.

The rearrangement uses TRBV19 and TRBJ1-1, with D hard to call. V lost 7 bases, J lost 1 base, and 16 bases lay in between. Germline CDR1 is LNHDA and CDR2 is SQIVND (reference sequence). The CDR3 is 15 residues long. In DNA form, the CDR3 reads TGTGCCAGTACCCTCCGCCTGGGCAGGAACACTGAAGCTTTCTTT. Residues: CASTLRLGRNTEAFF.

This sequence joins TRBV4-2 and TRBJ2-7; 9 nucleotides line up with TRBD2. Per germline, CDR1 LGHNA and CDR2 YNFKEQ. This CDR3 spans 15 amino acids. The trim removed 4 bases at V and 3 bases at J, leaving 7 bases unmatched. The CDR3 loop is CASSPRLADNYEQYF. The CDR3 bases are TGTGCCAGCAGCCCAAGACTAGCGGATAACTACGAGCAGTACTTC.